A selection of T cell receptor beta chains follows, all from one sample in a study of early T cells in non-severe SARS-CoV-2 infection. TCRdb re-called the 5' RACE reads through MiXCR, storing one row per CDR3 protein. The table includes under 55,000 distinct CDR3 sequences, 11% detected once. The sequenced material came from whole blood. The origin of the receptors is an adult who was a healthcare worker with PCR-confirmed SARS-CoV-2 infection or an uninfected control (not recorded which). CDR3s include the opening cysteine and the closing phenylalanine or tryptophan. A D gene is named only where the DNA matches it firmly. Size is omitted from some rows. Given values are once, few, many or a class for expanded clones.

V,size,J,D,DNA,CDR3
TRBV7-9,many,TRBJ2-3,.,TGTGCCAGCAGCTTAGGGAGAACACCCAGCACAGATACGCAGTATTTT,CASSLGRTPSTDTQYF
TRBV6-4,many,TRBJ2-3,TRBD1,TGTGCCAGCAGCCCCGGGACAGTCACAGATACGCAGTATTTT,CASSPGTVTDTQYF
TRBV29-1,.,TRBJ1-1,.,TGCAGCGTTGCCGGACACCCGAACACTGAAGCTTTCTTT,CSVAGHPNTEAFF
TRBV18,few,TRBJ2-7,.,TGTGCCAGCTCACCAGGACAGTACGAGCAGTACTTC,CASSPGQYEQYF
TRBV20-1,few,TRBJ2-7,.,TGCAGTGCCACAAGTATGTTGGAGCAGTACTTC,CSATSMLEQYF
TRBV6-2/TRBV6-3,few,TRBJ2-2,.,TGTGCCACGAGGGGCTCAACCGGGGAGCTGTTTTTT,CATRGSTGELFF
TRBV3-1,.,TRBJ1-2,.,TGTGCCAGCAGCCCTCTGATGGGGGGAGTCGATGGCTACACCTTC,CASSPLMGGVDGYTF
TRBV7-6,many,TRBJ2-1,.,TGTGCCAGCAGCTTACTCGGGGCATTTGAGCAGTTCTTC,CASSLLGAFEQFF
TRBV28,.,TRBJ1-4,.,TGTGCCAGCAACGGCGCAACTAATGAAAAACTGTTTTTT,CASNGATNEKLFF
TRBV30,many,TRBJ2-7,.,TGTGCCTGGAGTGTACCCGGCCGCCTACCTTCCTACGAGCAGTACTTC,CAWSVPGRLPSYEQYF
TRBV11-2,many,TRBJ2-1,.,TGTGCCAGCAGCTCCCCCCAGAGAGTTCAGTACAATGAGCAGTTCTTC,CASSSPQRVQYNEQFF
TRBV29-1,few,TRBJ2-4,TRBD1,TGCAGCGGACGGGACAGTCTAGCCAAAAACATTCAGTACTTC,CSGRDSLAKNIQYF
TRBV28,many,TRBJ2-4,.,TGTGCCAGCGGACAGTCCAAAAACATTCAGTACTTC,CASGQSKNIQYF
TRBV28,.,TRBJ1-1,.,.,CASTTHVGGGTFF
TRBV20-1,few,TRBJ1-6,.,TGCAGTGCGCTCCCGGGTGACAATTCACCCCTCCACTTT,CSALPGDNSPLHF
TRBV5-1,many,TRBJ1-2,.,TGCGCCAGCAGCTCGTACGGGACGGGCGGGTATGGCTACACCTTC,CASSSYGTGGYGYTF
TRBV29-1,many,TRBJ2-1,TRBD1,TGCAGCGTGAGCCCGGGACAGGCCTTTGATGAGCAGTTCTTC,CSVSPGQAFDEQFF
TRBV12-3/TRBV12-4,.,TRBJ2-7,.,TGTGCCAGCAGTTCAGGCCCGGGGCGGGACAGCTCATACGAGCAGTACTTC,CASSSGPGRDSSYEQYF
TRBV4-2,many,TRBJ2-2,TRBD2,TGTGCCAGCAGCCCCGGTGGGACTAGCTCCGGGGAGCTGTTTTTT,CASSPGGTSSGELFF
TRBV28,many,TRBJ2-1,.,TGTGCCAGCAGTTGGCGGACAGAGCAGTTCTTC,CASSWRTEQFF
TRBV6-5,many,TRBJ1-1,TRBD1,TGTGCCAGCAGCCCCAGGGGGACTGAAGTTTTCTTT,CASSPRGTEVFF
TRBV28,many,TRBJ2-7,TRBD2,TGTGCCAGCAGTGCGGGGGGCTACTACGAGCAGTACTTC,CASSAGGYYEQYF
TRBV10-3,.,TRBJ2-1,.,TGTGCCATCAGGAGGGACGGATTCAACAATGAGCAGTTCTTC,CAIRRDGFNNEQFF
TRBV10-3,many,TRBJ1-1,.,TGTGCCATCAGTGTGGAGTTGGGCAAGAACACTGAAGCTTTCTTT,CAISVELGKNTEAFF
TRBV28,.,TRBJ1-2,.,TGTGCCAGCAGTTTAAGATACGATGGCTACACCTTC,CASSLRYDGYTF
TRBV29-1,many,TRBJ2-7,TRBD2,TGCAGCGTTGAGCTCGGGAGGGCCCAGAGCGAGCAGTACTTC,CSVELGRAQSEQYF
TRBV12-2,many,TRBJ2-7,.,TGTGCAAGTCGCTTATTCCCTAGCAGGGGGTATTCCTACGAGCAGTACTTC,CASRLFPSRGYSYEQYF
TRBV28,.,TRBJ2-5,TRBD2,TGTGCCAGCAGGGAAAGGACTAGCGGGTGGGAGACCCAGTACTTC,CASRERTSGWETQYF
TRBV29-1,.,TRBJ2-2,.,TGCAGCGCCTACAGGAGGGGGGAGCTGTTTTTT,CSAYRRGELFF
TRBV12-3/TRBV12-4,many,TRBJ1-2,TRBD1,TGTGCCAGCAGTCCTAACCTGGGACAGGGGGCTATCTATGGCTACACCTTC,CASSPNLGQGAIYGYTF
TRBV4-2,few,TRBJ1-5,TRBD1,TGTGCCAGCAGCCAAGAGACAGGGGGAAATCAGCCCCAGCATTTT,CASSQETGGNQPQHF
TRBV29-1,many,TRBJ1-5,TRBD1,TGCAGCGTGGTAACAGGGGGCAATCAGCCCCAGCATTTT,CSVVTGGNQPQHF
TRBV7-3,many,TRBJ2-2,.,TGTGCCAGCAGCTTAAGGGATGGCGGGGAGCTGTTTTTT,CASSLRDGGELFF
TRBV5-1,.,TRBJ2-3,.,TGCGCCAGCAGCACTCGTTTGGGTAGCGGTAGCACAGATACGCAGTATTTT,CASSTRLGSGSTDTQYF
TRBV28,.,TRBJ2-1,.,TGTGCCAGCAGTTTAGACTGGGGCGGTCGGTATGAGCAGTTCTTC,CASSLDWGGRYEQFF
TRBV12-3/TRBV12-4,.,TRBJ2-6,.,TGTGCCAGCACCCGGGTGGGCTCTGGGGCCAACGTCCTGACTTTC,CASTRVGSGANVLTF
TRBV3-1,many,TRBJ1-1,.,TGTGCCAGCAGCCAAGCCCAGGGAAAGGCTGAAGCTTTCTTT,CASSQAQGKAEAFF
TRBV6-5,many,TRBJ1-1,.,TGTGCCAGCAGGGGGGGGGTCGGTGTGAACACTGAAGCTTTCTTT,CASRGGVGVNTEAFF
TRBV29-1,.,TRBJ2-3,TRBD2,TGCAGCGTTGAAGCGGCTAGCGGTGTAACAGATACGCAGTATTTT,CSVEAASGVTDTQYF
TRBV29-1,many,TRBJ1-3,.,TGCAGCGTTTCGGATTCGTGGGGAAACACCATATATTTT,CSVSDSWGNTIYF
TRBV7-6,many,TRBJ2-1,TRBD2,TGTGCCAGCAGCTTAGTTCCTTCCACTAGCGGCCTCTACAATGAGCAGTTCTTC,CASSLVPSTSGLYNEQFF
TRBV13,.,TRBJ2-1,.,TGTGCCAGCAGGCAAAGACTAGGGGGGGTCTATGAGCAGTTCTTC,CASRQRLGGVYEQFF
TRBV28,.,TRBJ2-5,TRBD1,TGTGCCAGCATTAAGACAGGGGAGATCCAAGAGACCCAGTACTTC,CASIKTGEIQETQYF
TRBV10-3,many,TRBJ2-7,.,TGTGCCATCAGTGAAATAGGGGAGCAGTACTTC,CAISEIGEQYF